This TCR beta chain was obtained from a study of T cells in Graves' hyperthyroidism and ophthalmopathy. V was cut by 7 bases and J by 2 bases, with 15 bases left in between. This CDR3 has 15 residues. Based on clinical symptoms, serum thyroxine and TRAb, thyroid ultrasound and orbital computed tomography, diagnoses were reached. This sample holds PBMCs from 10 ml fresh peripheral blood. With regard to this clonotype: Its antigen remains unknown.

Overall study results and limits: Most thyroid clonotypes expanded above 0.001 appeared in blood too.

RNA transcripts provided the source from which TCR beta CDR3 regions were amplified. Researchers ran a first-round RT-PCR on the TCR CDR3 using the HTBI primer set. TCRdb ran MiXCR on the multiplex PCR reads and lists one entry per CDR3 protein. The sample includes about 560,000 distinct CDR3 sequences, less than 20% seen only once; the top ten take 6.5% to 8%. The source of this sequence is a woman in her 30s with Graves' hyperthyroidism. The sequencing sample was made of blood. This chain links TRBV12-3 or TRBV12-4 with TRBJ1-5; the D is unclear. CDR3 bases: TGTGCCAGCACCCTTTCCGGGCGCGGCAATCAGCCCCAGCATTTT. It encodes CASTLSGRGNQPQHF.